This TCR beta chain is from a study of cytomegalovirus exposure and HLA in healthy donors. Broader study findings: TCR beta chains numbering 164 were designated cytomegalovirus-associated.

This clone was picked up one time. What it binds is unknown. The PCR had 60 Vbeta and 13 Jbeta primers. This table comes from immunoSEQ multiplex PCR, and its TCRdb copy is limited to in-frame clones, with some not included. Among approximately 280,000 clones listed, roughly 88% were seen once. From germline, CDR1 is MNHNY and CDR2 SVGAGI (reference sequence). The CDR3 loop spans 13 amino acids. This TCR derives from a man in his forties in good health and CMV-seropositive. Material: PBMCs. The chain uses TRBV6-6 and TRBJ2-5, with D hard to call. The J call is in doubt because the DNA end fits TRBJ2-7 better. The DNA for the CDR3 is TGTGCCAGCAGCCCACCCTGGGCCTACGAGCAGTACTTC. Its translation: CASSPPWAYEQYF.